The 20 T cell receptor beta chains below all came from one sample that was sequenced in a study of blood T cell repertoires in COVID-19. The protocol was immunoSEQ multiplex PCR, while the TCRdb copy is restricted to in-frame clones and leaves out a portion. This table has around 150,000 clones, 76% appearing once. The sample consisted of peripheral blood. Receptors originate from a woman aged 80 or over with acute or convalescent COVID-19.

The CDR3: CASRRPGGESYEQYF. CDR3 DNA: TGTGCCAGCAGACGACCGGGGGGGGAATCCTACGAGCAGTACTTC. The chain joins TRBV11-2 to TRBJ2-7, with 8 bases lining up with TRBD2. The CDR3 consists of 15 residues. Germline V CDR1 and CDR2: SGHAT, FQNNGV. V shed 6 bases and J 1 base; nucleotides not matched to a gene: 8.

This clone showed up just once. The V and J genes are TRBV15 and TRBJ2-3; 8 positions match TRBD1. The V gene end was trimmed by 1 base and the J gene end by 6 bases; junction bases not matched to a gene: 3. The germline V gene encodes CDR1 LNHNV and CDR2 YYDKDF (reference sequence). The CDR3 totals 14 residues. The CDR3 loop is CATSRASGGDTQYF. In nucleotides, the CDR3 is TGTGCCACCAGCAGAGCTTCAGGGGGCGATACGCAGTATTTT.

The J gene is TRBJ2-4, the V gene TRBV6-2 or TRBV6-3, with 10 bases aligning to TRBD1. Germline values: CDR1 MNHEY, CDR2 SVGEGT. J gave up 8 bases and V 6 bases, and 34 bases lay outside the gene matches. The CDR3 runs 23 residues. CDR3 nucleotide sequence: TGTGCCAGCAGCCCTTCAATGGGACAGGGGCGTCGAGGGGGGGCGCTTACGAGGGACATTCAGTACTTC. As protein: CASSPSMGQGRRGGALTRDIQYF.

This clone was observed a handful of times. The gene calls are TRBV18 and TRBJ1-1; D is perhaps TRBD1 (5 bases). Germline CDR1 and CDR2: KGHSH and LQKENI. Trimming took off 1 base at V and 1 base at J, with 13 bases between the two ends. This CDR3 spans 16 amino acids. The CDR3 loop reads CASSPLPGFKNTEAFF. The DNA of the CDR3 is TGTGCCAGCTCACCACTACCAGGGTTTAAGAACACTGAAGCTTTCTTT.

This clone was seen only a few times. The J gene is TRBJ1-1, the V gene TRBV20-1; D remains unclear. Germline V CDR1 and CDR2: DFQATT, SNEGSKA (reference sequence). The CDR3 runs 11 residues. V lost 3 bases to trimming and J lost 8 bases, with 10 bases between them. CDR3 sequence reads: CSARNSAEAFF. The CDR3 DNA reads TGCAGTGCTAGGAATAGCGCGGAAGCTTTCTTT.

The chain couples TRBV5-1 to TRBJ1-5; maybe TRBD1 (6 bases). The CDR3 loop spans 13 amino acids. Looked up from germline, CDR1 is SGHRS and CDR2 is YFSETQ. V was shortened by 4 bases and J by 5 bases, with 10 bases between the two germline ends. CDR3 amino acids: CASSAQGDQPQHF. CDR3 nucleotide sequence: TGCGCCAGCAGCGCACAGGGAGATCAGCCCCAGCATTTT.

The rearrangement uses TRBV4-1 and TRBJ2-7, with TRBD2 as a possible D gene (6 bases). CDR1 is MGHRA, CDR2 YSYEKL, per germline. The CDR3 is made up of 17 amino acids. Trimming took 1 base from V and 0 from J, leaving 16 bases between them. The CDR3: CASSQVFSGLISYEQYF. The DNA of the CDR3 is TGCGCCAGCAGCCAAGTCTTTTCGGGACTGATCTCCTACGAGCAGTACTTC.

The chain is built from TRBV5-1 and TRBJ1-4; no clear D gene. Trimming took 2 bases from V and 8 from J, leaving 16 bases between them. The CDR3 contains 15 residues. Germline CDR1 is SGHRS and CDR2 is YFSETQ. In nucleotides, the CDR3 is TGCGCCAGCAGCTTTTCTTCCGGGAACGGGGAAAAACTGTTTTTT. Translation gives CASSFSSGNGEKLFF. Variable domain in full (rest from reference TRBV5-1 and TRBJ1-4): KAGVTQTPRYLIKTRGQQVTLSCSPISGHRSVSWYQQTPGQGLQFLFEYFSETQRNKGNFPGRFSGRQFSNSRSEMNVSTLELGDSALYLCASSFSSGNGEKLFFGSGTQLSVL.

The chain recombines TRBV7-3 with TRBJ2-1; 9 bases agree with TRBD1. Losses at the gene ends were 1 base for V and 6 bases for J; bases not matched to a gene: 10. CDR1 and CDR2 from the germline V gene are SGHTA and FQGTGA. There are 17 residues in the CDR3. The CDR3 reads CASSLNGRGTGSNEQFF. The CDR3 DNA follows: TGTGCCAGCAGCTTAAACGGGCGGGGGACAGGGAGCAATGAGCAGTTCTTC.

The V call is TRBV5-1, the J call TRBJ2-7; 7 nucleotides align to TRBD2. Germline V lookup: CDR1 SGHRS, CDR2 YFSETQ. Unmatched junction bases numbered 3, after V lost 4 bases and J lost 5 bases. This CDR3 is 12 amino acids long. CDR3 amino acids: CASSQAGDEQYF. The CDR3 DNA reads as TGCGCCAGCAGCCAGGCGGGGGACGAGCAGTACTTC.

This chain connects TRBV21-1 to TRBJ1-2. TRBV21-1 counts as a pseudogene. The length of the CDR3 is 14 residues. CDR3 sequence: CASSKSSSRGGYTF. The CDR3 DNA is TGTGCCAGCAGCAAAAGCTCTTCGCGGGGTGGCTACACCTTC.

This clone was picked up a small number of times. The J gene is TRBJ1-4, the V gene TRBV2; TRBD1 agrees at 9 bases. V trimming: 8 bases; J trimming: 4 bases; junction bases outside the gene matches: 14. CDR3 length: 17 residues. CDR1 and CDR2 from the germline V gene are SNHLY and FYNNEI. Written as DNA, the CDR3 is TGTGCCAGCCGGGCCGGGACAGGGTCCCCGGGTAATGAAAAACTGTTTTTT. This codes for CASRAGTGSPGNEKLFF.

The CDR3 spells CAISVSGITEAFF. In DNA, the CDR3 is TGTGCCATCAGTGTTTCAGGGATCACTGAAGCTTTCTTT. V and J are TRBV10-3 and TRBJ1-1, with D perhaps matching TRBD1 (5 bases). This CDR3 is built from 13 residues. Looked up from germline, CDR1 is ENHRY and CDR2 is SYGVKD. V lost 4 bases to trimming and J lost 4 bases, with 10 bases between them.

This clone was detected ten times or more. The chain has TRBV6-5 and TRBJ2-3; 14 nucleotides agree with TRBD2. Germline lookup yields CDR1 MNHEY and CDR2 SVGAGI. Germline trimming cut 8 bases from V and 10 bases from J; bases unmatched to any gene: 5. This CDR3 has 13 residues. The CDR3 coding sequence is TGTGCCAGCTCGGGACTAGCGGGGGATCCGCAGTATTTT. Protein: CASSGLAGDPQYF.

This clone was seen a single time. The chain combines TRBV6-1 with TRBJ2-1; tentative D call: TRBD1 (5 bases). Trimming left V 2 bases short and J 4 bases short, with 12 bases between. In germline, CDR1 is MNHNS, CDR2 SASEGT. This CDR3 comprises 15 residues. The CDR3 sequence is CASSESGHRYNEQFF. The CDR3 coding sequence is TGTGCCAGCAGTGAATCCGGACACCGATACAATGAGCAGTTCTTC.

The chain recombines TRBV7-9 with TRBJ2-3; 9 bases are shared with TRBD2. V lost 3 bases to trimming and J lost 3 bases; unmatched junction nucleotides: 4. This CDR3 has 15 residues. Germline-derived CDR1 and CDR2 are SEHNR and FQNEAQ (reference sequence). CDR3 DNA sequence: TGTGCCAGCAGCTTTCTAGCGGGGAGTACAGATACGCAGTATTTT. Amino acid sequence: CASSFLAGSTDTQYF.

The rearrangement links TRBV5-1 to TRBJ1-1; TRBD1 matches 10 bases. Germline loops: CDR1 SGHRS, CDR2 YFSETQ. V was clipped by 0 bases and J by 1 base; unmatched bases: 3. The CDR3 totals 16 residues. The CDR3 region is CASSLDGTGANTEAFF. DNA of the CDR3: TGCGCCAGCAGCTTGGATGGGACAGGGGCGAACACTGAAGCTTTCTTT. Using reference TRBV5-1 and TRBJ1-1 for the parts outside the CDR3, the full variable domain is KAGVTQTPRYLIKTRGQQVTLSCSPISGHRSVSWYQQTPGQGLQFLFEYFSETQRNKGNFPGRFSGRQFSNSRSEMNVSTLELGDSALYLCASSLDGTGANTEAFFGQGTRLTVV.

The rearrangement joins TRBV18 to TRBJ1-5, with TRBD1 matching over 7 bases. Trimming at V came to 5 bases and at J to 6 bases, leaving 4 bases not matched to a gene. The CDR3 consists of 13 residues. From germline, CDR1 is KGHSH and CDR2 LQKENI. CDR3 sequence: CASSWDRFQPQHF. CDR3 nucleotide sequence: TGTGCCAGCTCATGGGACAGATTTCAGCCCCAGCATTTT.

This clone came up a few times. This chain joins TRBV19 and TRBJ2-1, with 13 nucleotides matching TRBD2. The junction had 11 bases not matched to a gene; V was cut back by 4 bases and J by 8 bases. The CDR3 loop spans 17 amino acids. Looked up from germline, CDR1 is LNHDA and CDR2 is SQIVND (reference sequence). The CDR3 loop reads CASSSSGGTSGIYEQFF. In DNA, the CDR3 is TGTGCCAGTAGTAGCTCGGGTGGGACTAGCGGGATTTATGAGCAGTTCTTC.

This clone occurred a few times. The CDR3 sequence is CAWSIDTTGNYGYTF. The CDR3 region has the DNA TGTGCCTGGAGTATAGATACGACAGGCAACTATGGCTACACCTTC. The V gene is TRBV30, the J gene TRBJ1-2; D is possibly TRBD1 (6 bases). The V gene lost 2 bases and the J gene lost 2 bases, with 15 bases spanning the gap. Per germline, CDR1 GTSNPN and CDR2 SVGIG (reference sequence). The CDR3 is 15 residues long.